This T cell receptor beta chain was identified in a study of blood T cell repertoires in COVID-19. Background on the study: The analysed material was cDNA or gDNA that came from T cells, B-cell-depleted T cells, or PBMCs.

V was pared by 7 bases and J by 4 bases, with 11 bases between. The CDR3 totals 12 residues. Germline lookup yields CDR1 MNHNY and CDR2 SVGAGI (reference sequence). In the study's own analysis: It was from reference gene primer amplification that nucleated cell counts were estimated. The repertoire was sequenced with immunoSEQ multiplex PCR; TCRdb's copy has only in-frame clones and lacks some. The DNA was the basis for D and trimming; V, J and clone size are from that table. The table includes under 200,000 clones, approximately 85% detected once. Sequencing input: peripheral blood. This clonotype originated in a woman aged 80 or over with acute or convalescent COVID-19. V usage is TRBV6-6 and J usage is TRBJ2-7, with D possibly being TRBD2 (7 bases). In DNA, the CDR3 is TGTGCCAGCACCGAGGGGGGGTACGAGCAGTACTTC. Protein sequence: CASTEGGYEQYF.